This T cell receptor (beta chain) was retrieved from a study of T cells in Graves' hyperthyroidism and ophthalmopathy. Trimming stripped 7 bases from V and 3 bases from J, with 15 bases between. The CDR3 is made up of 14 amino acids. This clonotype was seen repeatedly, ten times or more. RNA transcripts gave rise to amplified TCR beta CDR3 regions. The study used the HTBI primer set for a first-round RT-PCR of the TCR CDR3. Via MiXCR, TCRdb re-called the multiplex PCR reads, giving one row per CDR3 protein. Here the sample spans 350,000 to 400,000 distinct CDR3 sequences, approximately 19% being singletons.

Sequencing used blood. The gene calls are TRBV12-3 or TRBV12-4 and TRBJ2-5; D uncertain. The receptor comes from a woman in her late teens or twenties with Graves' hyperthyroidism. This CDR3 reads CASTRSGPEETQYF. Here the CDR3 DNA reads TGTGCCAGCACCCGATCGGGTCCTGAAGAGACCCAGTACTTC.